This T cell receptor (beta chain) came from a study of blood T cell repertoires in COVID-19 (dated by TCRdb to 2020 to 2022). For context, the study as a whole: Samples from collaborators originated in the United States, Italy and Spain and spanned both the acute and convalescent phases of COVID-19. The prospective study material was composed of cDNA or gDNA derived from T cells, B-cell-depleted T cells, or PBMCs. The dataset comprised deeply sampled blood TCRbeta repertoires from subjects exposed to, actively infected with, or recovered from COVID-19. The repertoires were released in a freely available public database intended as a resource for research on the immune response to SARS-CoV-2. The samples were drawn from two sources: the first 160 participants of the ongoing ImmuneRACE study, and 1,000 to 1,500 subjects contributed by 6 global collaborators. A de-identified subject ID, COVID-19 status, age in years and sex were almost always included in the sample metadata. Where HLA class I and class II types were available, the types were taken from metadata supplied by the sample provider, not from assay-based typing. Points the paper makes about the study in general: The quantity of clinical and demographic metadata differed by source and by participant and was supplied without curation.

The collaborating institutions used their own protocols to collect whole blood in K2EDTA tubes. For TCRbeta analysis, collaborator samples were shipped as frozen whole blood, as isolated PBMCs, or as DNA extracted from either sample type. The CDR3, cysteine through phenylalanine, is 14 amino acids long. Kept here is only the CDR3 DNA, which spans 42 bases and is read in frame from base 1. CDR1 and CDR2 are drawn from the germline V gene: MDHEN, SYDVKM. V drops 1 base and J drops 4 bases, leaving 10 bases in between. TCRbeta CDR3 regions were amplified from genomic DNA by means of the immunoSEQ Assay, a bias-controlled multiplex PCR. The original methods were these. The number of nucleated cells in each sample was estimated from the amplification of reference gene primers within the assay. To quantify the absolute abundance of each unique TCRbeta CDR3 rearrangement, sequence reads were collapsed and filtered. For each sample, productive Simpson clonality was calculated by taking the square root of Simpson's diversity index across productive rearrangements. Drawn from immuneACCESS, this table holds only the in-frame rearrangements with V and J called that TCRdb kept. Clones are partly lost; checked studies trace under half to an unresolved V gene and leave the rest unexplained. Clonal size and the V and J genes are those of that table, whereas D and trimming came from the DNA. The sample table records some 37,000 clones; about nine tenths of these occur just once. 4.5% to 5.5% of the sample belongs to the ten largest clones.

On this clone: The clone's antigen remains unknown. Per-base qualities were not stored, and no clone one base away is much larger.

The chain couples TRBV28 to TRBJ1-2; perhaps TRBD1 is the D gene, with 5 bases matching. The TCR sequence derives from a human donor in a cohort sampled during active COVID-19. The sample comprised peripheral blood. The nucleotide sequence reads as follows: TGTGCCAGCAGTTTATTCACAGGTGGCTATGGCTACACCTTC. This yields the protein CASSLFTGGYGYTF.